Listed below are T cell receptor beta chains from one sample, sequenced in a study of blood T cell repertoires in COVID-19. Clones were sequenced by immunoSEQ multiplex PCR, and TCRdb holds only the in-frame ones, with some missing. The sample includes 100,000 to 150,000 clones, around 86% seen only once; the top ten take more than 9.5%. Source material: peripheral blood. These receptors were taken from a woman aged 65 to 85 with COVID-19, enrolled during active disease. CDR3s include the opening cysteine and the closing phenylalanine or tryptophan.

>12|TRBV6-6|TRBJ1-2
CASSGENYGYTF
>16|TRBV9|TRBJ2-1
CASSAGGGTAYNEQFF
>21|TRBV7-3|TRBJ2-3
CASSSDAPGLAGKACTDTQYF
>13|TRBV2|TRBJ1-1
CGDSGTGRTEAFF
>11|TRBV19|TRBJ2-7
CASRDFYEQYF
>15|TRBV6-2/TRBV6-3|TRBJ2-7
CASSRPTGLAYEQYF
>14|TRBV5-1|TRBJ2-3
CASSLDRGTDTQYF
>19|TRBV3-1/TRBV3-2|TRBJ1-4
CASSQRRDRSSATNEKLFF
>13|TRBV28|TRBJ1-1
CASLRAGSTEAFF
>12|TRBV7-9|TRBJ1-1
CASSLARGGAFF
>23|TRBV21-1|TRBJ2-1
CASNLNKYHLWPPGGQEDNEQFF
>14|TRBV2|TRBJ1-4
CASSERPTNEKLFF
>13|TRBV11-3|TRBJ1-5
CASSLASGQPQHF
>11|TRBV6-5|TRBJ1-1
CASTKGERAFF
>15|TRBV4-1|TRBJ1-1
CASSQGLLGTNEAFF
>17|TRBV15|TRBJ2-2
CATSTRRDRAGTGELFF
>13|TRBV19|TRBJ2-1
CASSLKIAYEQFF
>13|TRBV7-9|TRBJ1-2
CASSLGGNYGYTF